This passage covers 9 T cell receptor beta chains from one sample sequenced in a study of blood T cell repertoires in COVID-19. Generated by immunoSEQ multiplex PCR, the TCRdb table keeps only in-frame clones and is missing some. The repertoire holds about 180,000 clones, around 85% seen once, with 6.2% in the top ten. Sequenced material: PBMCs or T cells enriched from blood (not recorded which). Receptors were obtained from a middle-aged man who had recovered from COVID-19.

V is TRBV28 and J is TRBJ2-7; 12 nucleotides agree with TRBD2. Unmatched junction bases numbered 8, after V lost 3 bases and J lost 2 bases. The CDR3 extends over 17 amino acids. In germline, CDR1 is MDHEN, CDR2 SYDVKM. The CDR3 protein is CASSLQRLAGVAYEQYF. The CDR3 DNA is TGTGCCAGCAGTTTGCAGAGACTAGCGGGAGTAGCCTACGAGCAGTACTTC.

The CDR3 here is CASSLGLAVNTGELFF. CDR3 nucleotide sequence: TGTGCCAGCAGCTTGGGACTAGCGGTTAACACCGGGGAGCTGTTTTTT. The chain combines TRBV5-6 with TRBJ2-2, with TRBD2 matching over 9 bases. Germline CDR1 reads SGHDT; CDR2 reads YYEEEE. J was trimmed by 2 bases and V by 0 bases; bases with no gene match: 2. The CDR3 is made up of 16 amino acids.

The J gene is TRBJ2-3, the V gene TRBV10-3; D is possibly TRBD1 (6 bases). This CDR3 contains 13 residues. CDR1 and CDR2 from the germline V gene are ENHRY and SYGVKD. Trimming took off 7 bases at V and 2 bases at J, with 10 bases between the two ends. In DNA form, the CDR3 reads TGTGCCATCAAGTCAGGGGACACAGATACGCAGTATTTT. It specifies CAIKSGDTDTQYF.

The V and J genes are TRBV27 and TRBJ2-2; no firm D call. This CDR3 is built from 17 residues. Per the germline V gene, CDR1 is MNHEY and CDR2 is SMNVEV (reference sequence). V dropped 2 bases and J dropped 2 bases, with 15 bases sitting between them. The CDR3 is CASSLRTPRSNTGELFF. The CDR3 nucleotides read TGTGCCAGCAGTTTACGAACACCGAGGTCTAACACCGGGGAGCTGTTTTTT.

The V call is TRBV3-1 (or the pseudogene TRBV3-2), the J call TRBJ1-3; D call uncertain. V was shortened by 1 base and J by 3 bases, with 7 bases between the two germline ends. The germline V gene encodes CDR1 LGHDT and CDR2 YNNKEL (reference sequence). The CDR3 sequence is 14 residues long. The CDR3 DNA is TGTGCCAGCAGCCAAGGGGAGGGTGGAAACACCATATATTTT. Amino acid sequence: CASSQGEGGNTIYF.

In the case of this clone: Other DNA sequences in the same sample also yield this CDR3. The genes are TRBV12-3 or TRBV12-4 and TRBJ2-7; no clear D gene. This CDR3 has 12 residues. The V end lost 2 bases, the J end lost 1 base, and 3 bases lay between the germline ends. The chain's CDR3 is CASSLTSYEQYF. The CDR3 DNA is TGTGCCAGCAGTTTAACATCCTACGAGCAGTACTTC.

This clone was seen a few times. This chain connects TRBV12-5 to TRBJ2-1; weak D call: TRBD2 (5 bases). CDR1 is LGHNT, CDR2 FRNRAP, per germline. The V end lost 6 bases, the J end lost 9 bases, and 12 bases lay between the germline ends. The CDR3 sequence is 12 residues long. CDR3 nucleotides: TGTGCTAGTGGACCTACTAGGGTTGAGCAGTTCTTC. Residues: CASGPTRVEQFF.

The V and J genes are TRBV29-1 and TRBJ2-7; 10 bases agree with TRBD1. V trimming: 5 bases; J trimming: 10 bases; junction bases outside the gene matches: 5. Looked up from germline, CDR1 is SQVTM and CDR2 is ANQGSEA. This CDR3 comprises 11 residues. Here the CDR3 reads CSVRGDRGQYF. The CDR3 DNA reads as TGCAGCGTTCGGGGGGACAGGGGACAGTACTTC.

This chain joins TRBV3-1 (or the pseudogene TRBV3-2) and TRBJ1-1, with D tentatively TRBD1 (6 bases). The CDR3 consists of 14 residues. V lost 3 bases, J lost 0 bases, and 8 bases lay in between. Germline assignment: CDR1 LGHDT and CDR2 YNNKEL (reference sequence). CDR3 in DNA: TGTGCCAGCAGCCATGGGACAATGAACACTGAAGCTTTCTTT. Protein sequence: CASSHGTMNTEAFF.